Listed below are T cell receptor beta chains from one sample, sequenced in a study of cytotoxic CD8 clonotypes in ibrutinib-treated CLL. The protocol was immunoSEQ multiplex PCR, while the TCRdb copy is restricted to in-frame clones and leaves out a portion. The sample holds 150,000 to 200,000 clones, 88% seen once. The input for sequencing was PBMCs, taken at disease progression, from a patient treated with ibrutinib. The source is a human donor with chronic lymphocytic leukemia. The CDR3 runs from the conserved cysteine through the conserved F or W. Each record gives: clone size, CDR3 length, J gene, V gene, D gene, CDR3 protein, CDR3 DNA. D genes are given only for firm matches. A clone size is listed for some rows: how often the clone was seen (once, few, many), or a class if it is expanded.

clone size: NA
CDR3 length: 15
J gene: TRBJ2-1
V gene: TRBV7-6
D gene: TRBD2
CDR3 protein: CASSQSGRAGNEQFF
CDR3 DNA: TGTGCCAGCAGCCAAAGCGGGAGGGCCGGTAATGAGCAGTTCTTC

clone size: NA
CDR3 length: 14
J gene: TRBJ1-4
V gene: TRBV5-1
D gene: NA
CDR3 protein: CASSPDSTNEKLFF
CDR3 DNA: TGCGCCAGCAGCCCCGACAGCACTAATGAAAAACTGTTTTTT

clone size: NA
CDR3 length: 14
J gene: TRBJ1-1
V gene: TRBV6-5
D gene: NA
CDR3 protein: CASSYSGEYTEAFF
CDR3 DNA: TGTGCCAGCAGTTACTCGGGAGAATACACTGAAGCTTTCTTT

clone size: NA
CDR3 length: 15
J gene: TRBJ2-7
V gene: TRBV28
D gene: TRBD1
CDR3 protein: CASSKGQIAPYEQYF
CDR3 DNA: TGTGCCAGCAGCAAGGGACAGATAGCCCCCTACGAGCAGTACTTC

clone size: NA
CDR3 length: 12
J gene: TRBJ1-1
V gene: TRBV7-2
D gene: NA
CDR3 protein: CAVIELNTEAFF
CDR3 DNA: TGTGCAGTTATCGAGCTGAACACTGAAGCTTTCTTT

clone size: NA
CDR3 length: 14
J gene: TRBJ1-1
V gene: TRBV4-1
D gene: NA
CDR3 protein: CASSQVGSNTEAFF
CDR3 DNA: TGCGCCAGCAGCCAAGTTGGGTCGAACACTGAAGCTTTCTTT

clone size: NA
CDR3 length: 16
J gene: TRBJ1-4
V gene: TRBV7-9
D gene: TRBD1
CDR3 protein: CASSPLQTGLVEKLFF
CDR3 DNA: TGTGCCAGCAGCCCACTCCAGACAGGGCTTGTTGAAAAACTGTTTTTT

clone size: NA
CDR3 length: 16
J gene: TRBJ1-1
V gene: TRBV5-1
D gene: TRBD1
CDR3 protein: CASSLGVLGQGAGTFF
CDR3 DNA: TGCGCCAGCAGCTTGGGAGTGTTGGGACAGGGGGCAGGAACTTTCTTT

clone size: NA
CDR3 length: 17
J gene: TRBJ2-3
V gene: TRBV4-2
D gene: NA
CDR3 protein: CASSQEARGWGTDTQYF
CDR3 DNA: TGTGCCAGCAGCCAAGAGGCGCGGGGTTGGGGCACAGATACGCAGTATTTT

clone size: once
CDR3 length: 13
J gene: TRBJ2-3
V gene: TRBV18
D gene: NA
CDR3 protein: CASSPLETGTKYF
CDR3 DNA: TGTGCCAGCTCACCACTTGAAACAGGAACGAAGTATTTT

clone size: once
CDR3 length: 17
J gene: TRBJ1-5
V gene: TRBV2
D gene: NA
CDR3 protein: CASSDYSLDGRNQPQHF
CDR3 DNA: TGTGCCAGCAGTGACTATTCCTTGGACGGACGCAATCAGCCCCAGCATTTT

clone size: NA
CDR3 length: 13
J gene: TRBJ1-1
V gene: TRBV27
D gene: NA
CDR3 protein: CASSRYGNTEAFF
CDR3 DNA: TGTGCCAGCAGTCGATATGGAAACACTGAAGCTTTCTTT

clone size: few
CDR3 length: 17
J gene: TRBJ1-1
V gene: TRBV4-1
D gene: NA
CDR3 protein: CASSQVVAGSANTEAFF
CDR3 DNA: TGCGCCAGCAGCCAAGTGGTTGCGGGTTCTGCGAACACTGAAGCTTTCTTT

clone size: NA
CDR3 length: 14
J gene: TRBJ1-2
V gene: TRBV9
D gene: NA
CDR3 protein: CASSVASRDYGYTF
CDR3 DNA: TGTGCCAGCAGCGTAGCTAGTCGTGACTATGGCTACACCTTC

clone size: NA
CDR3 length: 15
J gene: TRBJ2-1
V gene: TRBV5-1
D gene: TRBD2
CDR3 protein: CASSLGGGSYNEQFF
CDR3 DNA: TGCGCCAGCAGCTTGGGCGGGGGTTCCTACAATGAGCAGTTCTTC

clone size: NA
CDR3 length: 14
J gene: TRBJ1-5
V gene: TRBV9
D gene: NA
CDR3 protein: CASSVAGANQPQHF
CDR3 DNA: TGTGCCAGCAGCGTAGCCGGGGCCAATCAGCCCCAGCATTTT

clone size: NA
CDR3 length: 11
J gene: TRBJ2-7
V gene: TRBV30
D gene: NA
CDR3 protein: CAWSGRYEQYF
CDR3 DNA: TGTGCCTGGAGCGGGAGATACGAGCAGTACTTC

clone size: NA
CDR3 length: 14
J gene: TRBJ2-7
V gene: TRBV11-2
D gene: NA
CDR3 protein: CASSLVGGSYEQYF
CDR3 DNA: TGTGCCAGCAGCTTAGTAGGCGGATCCTACGAGCAGTACTTC

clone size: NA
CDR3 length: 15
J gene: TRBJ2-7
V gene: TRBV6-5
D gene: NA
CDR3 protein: CASSTNYGATYEQYF
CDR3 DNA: TGTGCCAGCAGCACTAATTATGGAGCAACCTACGAGCAGTACTTC

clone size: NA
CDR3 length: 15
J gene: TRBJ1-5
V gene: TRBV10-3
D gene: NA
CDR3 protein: CAISDATGSNQPQHF
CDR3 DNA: TGTGCCATCAGTGATGCCACCGGGAGCAATCAGCCCCAGCATTTT

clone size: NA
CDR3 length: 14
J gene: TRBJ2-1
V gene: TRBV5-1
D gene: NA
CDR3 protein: CASSPSSSYNEQFF
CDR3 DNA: TGCGCCAGCAGCCCCAGCTCGAGTTACAATGAGCAGTTCTTC

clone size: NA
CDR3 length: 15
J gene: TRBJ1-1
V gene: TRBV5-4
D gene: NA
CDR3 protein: CARGWDGQLNTEAFF
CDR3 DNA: TGTGCCAGGGGGTGGGACGGACAGTTGAACACTGAAGCTTTCTTT

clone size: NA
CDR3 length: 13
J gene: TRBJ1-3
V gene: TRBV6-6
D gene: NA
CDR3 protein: CASRTGGGNTIYF
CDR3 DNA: TGTGCCAGCAGGACAGGTGGCGGAAACACCATATATTTT

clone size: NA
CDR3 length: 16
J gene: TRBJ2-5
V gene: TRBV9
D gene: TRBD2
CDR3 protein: CASSVGASGSQETQYF
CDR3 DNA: TGTGCCAGCAGCGTAGGGGCTAGCGGGTCACAAGAGACCCAGTACTTC

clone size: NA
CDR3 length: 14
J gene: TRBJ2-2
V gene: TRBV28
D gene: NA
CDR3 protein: CASTGSLNTGELFF
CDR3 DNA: TGTGCCAGCACCGGATCATTGAACACCGGGGAGCTGTTTTTT

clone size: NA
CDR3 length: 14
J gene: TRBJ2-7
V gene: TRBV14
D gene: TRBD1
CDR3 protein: CASSTGQLVVEQYF
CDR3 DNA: TGTGCCAGCAGTACGGGACAGCTAGTGGTCGAGCAGTACTTC

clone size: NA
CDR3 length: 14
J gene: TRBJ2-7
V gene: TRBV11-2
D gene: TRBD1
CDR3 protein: CASSSRGQPYEQYF
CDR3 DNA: TGTGCCAGCAGCTCCCGGGGACAGCCCTACGAGCAGTACTTC

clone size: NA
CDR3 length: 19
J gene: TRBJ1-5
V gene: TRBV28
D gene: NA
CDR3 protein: CASSRAWVTASGGNQPQHF
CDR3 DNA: TGTGCCAGCAGTCGAGCTTGGGTGACAGCGAGCGGCGGCAATCAGCCCCAGCATTTT

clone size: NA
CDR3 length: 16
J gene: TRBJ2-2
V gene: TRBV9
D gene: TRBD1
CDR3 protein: CASSADPGTVTGELFF
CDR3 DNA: TGTGCCAGCAGCGCGGACCCCGGGACAGTCACCGGGGAGCTGTTTTTT

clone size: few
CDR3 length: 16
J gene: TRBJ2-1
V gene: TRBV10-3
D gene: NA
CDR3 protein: CAISESGQSPHNEQFF
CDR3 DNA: TGTGCCATCAGTGAGTCTGGGCAGTCCCCCCACAATGAGCAGTTCTTC

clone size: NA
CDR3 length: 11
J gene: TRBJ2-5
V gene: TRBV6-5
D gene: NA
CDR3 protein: CASSQLDYLYF
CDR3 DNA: TGTGCCAGCAGCCAACTAGACTACTTATACTTC

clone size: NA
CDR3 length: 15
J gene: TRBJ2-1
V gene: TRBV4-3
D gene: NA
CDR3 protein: CASSRTRGPNNEQFF
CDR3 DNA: TGCGCCAGCAGCAGGACGCGCGGCCCGAACAATGAGCAGTTCTTC

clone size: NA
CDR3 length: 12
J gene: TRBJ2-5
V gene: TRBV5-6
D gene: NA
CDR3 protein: CASSWDRGTQYF
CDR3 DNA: TGTGCCAGCAGCTGGGATAGGGGGACCCAGTACTTC

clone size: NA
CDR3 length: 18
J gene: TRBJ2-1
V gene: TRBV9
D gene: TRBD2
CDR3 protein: CASSVVFGGLANYNEQFF
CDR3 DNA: TGTGCCAGCAGCGTAGTGTTCGGGGGACTAGCAAATTACAATGAGCAGTTCTTC

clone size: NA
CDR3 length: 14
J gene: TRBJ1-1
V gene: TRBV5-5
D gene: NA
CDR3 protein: CASSSHRGGTEAFF
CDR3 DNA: TGTGCCAGCAGCTCCCACCGGGGCGGCACTGAAGCTTTCTTT

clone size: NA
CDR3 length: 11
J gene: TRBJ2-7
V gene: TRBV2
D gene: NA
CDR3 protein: CASRRAYEQYF
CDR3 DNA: TGTGCCAGCCGTAGGGCTTACGAGCAGTACTTC

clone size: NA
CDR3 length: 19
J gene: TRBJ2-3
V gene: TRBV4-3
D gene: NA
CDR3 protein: CASSQDRGFFSGPSDTQYF
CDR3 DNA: TGCGCCAGCAGCCAAGATCGAGGATTCTTTAGCGGTCCTTCGGATACGCAGTATTTT

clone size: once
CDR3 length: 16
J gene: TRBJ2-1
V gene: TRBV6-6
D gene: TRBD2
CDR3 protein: CASRGTSGSSYNEQFF
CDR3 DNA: TGTGCCAGCAGGGGGACTAGCGGGAGCTCCTACAATGAGCAGTTCTTC

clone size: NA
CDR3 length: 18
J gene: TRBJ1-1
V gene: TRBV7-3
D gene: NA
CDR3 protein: CASSLPRGQNLSGTEAFF
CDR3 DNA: TGTGCCAGCAGCTTACCCCGTGGACAGAACTTGTCGGGCACTGAAGCTTTCTTT

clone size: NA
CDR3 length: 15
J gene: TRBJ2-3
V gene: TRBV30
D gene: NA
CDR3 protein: CAWSVRQGRVDTQYF
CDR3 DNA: TGTGCCTGGAGTGTACGTCAGGGGCGAGTCGATACGCAGTATTTT

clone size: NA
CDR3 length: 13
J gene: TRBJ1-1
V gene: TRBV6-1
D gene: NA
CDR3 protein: CASSNDDGDEAFF
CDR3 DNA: TGTGCCAGCAGTAACGACGATGGGGATGAAGCTTTCTTT

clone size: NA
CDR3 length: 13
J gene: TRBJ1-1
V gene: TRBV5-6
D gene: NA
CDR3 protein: CASSRWGALEAFF
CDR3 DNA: TGTGCCAGCAGCCGGTGGGGGGCCCTGGAAGCTTTCTTT

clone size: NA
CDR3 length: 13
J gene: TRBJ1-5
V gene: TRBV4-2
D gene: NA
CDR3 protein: CASSPPLGMPQHF
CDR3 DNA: TGTGCCAGCAGCCCCCCTCTGGGGATGCCCCAGCATTTT

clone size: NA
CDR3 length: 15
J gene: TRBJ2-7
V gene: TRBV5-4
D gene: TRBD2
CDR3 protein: CASKLRTSGRYEQYF
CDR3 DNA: TGTGCCAGCAAGCTCAGGACTAGCGGGAGGTACGAGCAGTACTTC

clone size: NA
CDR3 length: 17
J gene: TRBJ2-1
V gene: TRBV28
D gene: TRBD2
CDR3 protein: CASSLYGTSGFYNEQFF
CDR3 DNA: TGTGCCAGCAGTTTATATGGGACTAGCGGGTTCTACAATGAGCAGTTCTTC

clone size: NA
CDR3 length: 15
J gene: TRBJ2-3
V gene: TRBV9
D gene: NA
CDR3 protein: CASSTSGTSTDTQYF
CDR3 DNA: TGTGCCAGCAGCACGAGCGGTACTAGCACAGATACGCAGTATTTT